These 10 T cell receptor beta chains came from one sample sequenced in a study of response to subunit inactivated influenza vaccine. Via MiXCR, TCRdb re-called the RT-PCR reads, giving one row per CDR3 protein. The sample has 450,000 to 600,000 distinct CDR3 sequences, approximately 17% seen once; the top ten hold approximately 3%. The starting material was CD4+ T cells sorted from PBMCs, obtained less than 30 months after vaccination. These receptors were obtained from a man aged 50-75 years who received an inactivated influenza vaccine.

This clonotype has just a few counts. The chain joins TRBV5-6 to TRBJ2-7; possibly TRBD1 for D (5 bases). Trimming took off 4 bases at V and 3 bases at J, with 23 bases between the two ends. CDR1 and CDR2 from the germline V gene are SGHDT and YYEEEE. This CDR3 is built from 17 residues. Written as DNA, the CDR3 is TGTGCCAGCAGCCCTATATCGAGAGACAGTGGTAACTACGAGCAGTACTTC. It yields the protein CASSPISRDSGNYEQYF.

V and J are TRBV3-1 and TRBJ1-5; D is unclear. There are 14 residues in the CDR3. V was pared by 4 bases and J by 1 base, with 8 bases between. From germline, CDR1 is LGHDT and CDR2 YNNKEL (reference sequence). Written as DNA, the CDR3 is TGTGCCAGCAGCCCTTACACCAGCAATCAGCCCCAGCATTTT. Protein: CASSPYTSNQPQHF.

With respect to this clonotype: In this CDR3 the conserved last residue, phenylalanine or tryptophan, is missing, so a read error is likely. This rearrangement joins TRBV4-2 to TRBJ2-6; D ambiguous. Germline values: CDR1 LGHNA, CDR2 YNFKEQ. Trimming left V 1 base short and J 0 bases short, with 4 bases between. The CDR3 is 15 amino acids. CDR3 sequence reads: CASSQGFSGANVLTL. The CDR3 DNA reads as TGTGCCAGCAGCCAAGGATTCTCTGGGGCCAACGTCCTGACTCTC.

This clonotype came up many times. This chain connects TRBV4-3 to TRBJ1-6; the D gene is possibly TRBD1 (6 bases). This CDR3 spans 17 amino acids. Germline lookup yields CDR1 LGHNA and CDR2 YSLEER. Between the trimmed V and J ends, which lost 0 bases and 5 bases, there was a span of 14 bases. The CDR3 DNA is TGCGCCAGCAGCCAAGAAACAGGGCCGGGTCATAATTCACCCCTCCACTTT. This codes for CASSQETGPGHNSPLHF.

This clonotype was found many times. The gene calls are TRBV6-2 or TRBV6-3 and TRBJ2-2; D is ambiguous. The CDR3 has 13 residues. Trimming pared 5 bases from V and 6 bases from J, leaving 10 bases between. Germline-derived CDR1 and CDR2 are MNHEY and SVGEGT. The CDR3 reads CASSTRMPGELFF. In DNA form, the CDR3 reads TGTGCCAGCAGTACCCGAATGCCCGGGGAGCTGTTTTTT.

The gene calls are TRBV24-1 and TRBJ2-1; perhaps D is TRBD1 or TRBD2 (5 bases each). Trimming stripped 4 bases from V and 3 bases from J, with 15 bases between. The CDR3 consists of 16 residues. From germline, CDR1 is KGHDR and CDR2 SFDVKD. The CDR3 DNA reads TGTGCCACCAGTGAGCAGGGCAGAGGGGACTACAATGAGCAGTTCTTC. This sequence encodes CATSEQGRGDYNEQFF.

This clonotype was seen many times. This chain uses TRBV20-1 with TRBJ1-1; 7 bases align to TRBD1. The CDR3 is made up of 14 amino acids. The germline CDR1 and CDR2 sequences are DFQATT and SNEGSKA (reference sequence). J gave up 0 bases and V 2 bases, and 3 bases lay outside the gene matches. CDR3 coding DNA: TGCAGTGCTAGACCCGGGACAGTGAACACTGAAGCTTTCTTT. Residues: CSARPGTVNTEAFF.

The V call is TRBV7-6, the J call TRBJ2-7; D unresolved. There are 15 residues in the CDR3. Germline V gene sequence: CDR1 SGHVS, CDR2 FNYEAQ. Trimming shortened V by 1 base and J by 2 bases, and 12 bases separated the two germline ends. The CDR3 coding sequence is TGTGCCAGCAGCTTAGACGTTGGCCTGACCTACGAGCAGTACTTC. It specifies CASSLDVGLTYEQYF.

In this sample, this clonotype turned up many times. The genes are TRBV7-2 and TRBJ1-1; unclear D gene. V lost 1 base and J lost 0, with 6 bases in between. CDR1 and CDR2 from the germline V gene are SGHTA and FQGNSA. This CDR3 has 14 residues. The CDR3 region has the DNA TGTGCCAGCAGCTTAGTCTTCATGAACACTGAAGCTTTCTTT. Translated, it gives CASSLVFMNTEAFF.

CDR3 coding DNA: TGTGCCACCAGCAGAGATCGAGGACTAGCGGGAGCGAACACCGGGGAGCTGTTTTTT. It translates to CATSRDRGLAGANTGELFF. This rearrangement joins TRBV15 to TRBJ2-2, with 13 bases identical to TRBD2. This CDR3 contains 19 residues. V gave up 0 bases and J gave up 0 bases; unmatched junction bases: 4. The germline gives CDR1 LNHNV, CDR2 YYDKDF (reference sequence).